The following is a TCR beta chain sequence with its context. The sample comes from a study of T-cell reconstitution after alpha-beta-depleted transplantation in children. TCRbeta library construction was performed incorporating unique molecular identifiers. TCRdb analysed the PCR reads with MiXCR anew, one entry per CDR3 protein. This sample has 330,000 or so distinct CDR3 sequences; 9% to 12% occur once, and the top ten carry around 2.3%. The input for sequencing was PBMCs from the stem cell graft donor, taken from the stem cell graft. The clonotype originates from a human donor who donated a stem cell graft to a child with acute lymphoblastic leukemia.

CDR3 sequence (DNA): TGTGCCAGCAGTGAAGACTACCGCGGGTTCAATGAGCAGTTCTTC. Its translation: CASSEDYRGFNEQFF. This rearrangement joins TRBV2 to TRBJ2-1; weak D call: TRBD2 (5 bases). Germline V lookup: CDR1 SNHLY, CDR2 FYNNEI. The CDR3 runs to 15 residues. V was cut by 1 base and J by 6 bases, with 13 bases left in between.